These T cell receptor beta chains were read from a single sample in a study of T cells in Graves' hyperthyroidism and ophthalmopathy. MiXCR was run by TCRdb on the multiplex PCR reads, yielding one entry per CDR3 protein. The table lists some 440,000 distinct CDR3 sequences, about 15% of them singletons, with approximately 7.5% in the top ten. The sequenced sample consisted of blood. These receptors all stem from a woman aged 18-29 years with Graves' hyperthyroidism. The CDR3 runs from the conserved cysteine through the conserved F or W. Each record gives: D gene, V gene, J gene, clone size, CDR3 protein, CDR3 DNA. The D gene is left open where the match is weak. The size entry is marked missing in some rows and otherwise reads once, few, many or a size class.

TRBD1	TRBV6-1	TRBJ2-5	many	CASSWTGALQETQYF	TGTGCCAGCAGCTGGACAGGGGCCTTACAAGAGACCCAGTACTTC
TRBD1	TRBV30	TRBJ1-6	many	CAWSGTGLNKNSPLHF	TGTGCCTGGAGTGGGACAGGACTCAACAAGAATTCACCCCTCCACTTT
TRBD2	TRBV3-1	TRBJ2-3	-	CASSILAGGTDTQYF	TGTGCCAGCAGCATTCTAGCGGGAGGGACAGATACGCAGTATTTT
TRBD2	TRBV11-3	TRBJ2-1	-	CASSFAGLAGAHEQFF	TGTGCCAGCAGTTTTGCGGGACTAGCGGGAGCGCATGAGCAGTTCTTC
-	TRBV2	TRBJ1-2	many	CASSGTPKPTMGYTF	TGTGCCAGCAGTGGGACCCCCAAACCCACTATGGGCTACACCTTC
-	TRBV11-2	TRBJ2-1	-	CASSQRVGLREQFF	TGTGCCAGCAGCCAGCGAGTCGGGTTACGGGAGCAGTTCTTC
TRBD2	TRBV3-1	TRBJ2-1	many	CASSPSTSGGNEQFF	TGTGCCAGCAGCCCCTCTACTAGCGGGGGCAATGAGCAGTTCTTC
-	TRBV3-1	TRBJ2-7	many	CASSQDLDYEQYF	TGTGCCAGCAGCCAGGACCTCGACTACGAGCAGTACTTC
-	TRBV20-1	TRBJ1-2	many	CSALLEGAGGYTF	TGCAGTGCCCTATTGGAGGGCGCGGGTGGCTACACCTTC
-	TRBV20-1	TRBJ1-5	many	CSARGGAPDQPQHF	TGCAGTGCCCGAGGAGGGGCCCCAGATCAGCCCCAGCATTTT
-	TRBV19	TRBJ1-5	many	CASSIGGNQPQHF	TGTGCCAGTAGTATAGGTGGCAATCAGCCCCAGCATTTT
-	TRBV4-1	TRBJ1-2	-	CASSQARGWAHYGYTF	TGCGCCAGCAGCCAAGCGAGGGGGTGGGCACACTATGGCTACACCTTC
-	TRBV13	TRBJ2-2	many	CASSTEDTGELFF	TGTGCCAGCAGCACTGAGGACACCGGGGAGCTGTTTTTT
-	TRBV5-8	TRBJ2-7	few	CASSPGGTLAYEQYF	TGTGCCAGCAGCCCTGGGGGGACACTTGCCTACGAGCAGTACTTC
TRBD1	TRBV20-1	TRBJ1-6	many	CSAKTGTDYNSPLHF	TGCAGTGCTAAGACCGGGACAGATTATAATTCACCCCTCCACTTT
-	TRBV12-3/TRBV12-4	TRBJ1-5	many	CASSLGAVDQPQHF	TGTGCCAGCAGTTTAGGGGCAGTAGATCAGCCCCAGCATTTT
-	TRBV7-9	TRBJ2-5	-	CASSKKGSGETQYF	TGTGCCAGCAGTAAGAAAGGATCCGGAGAGACCCAGTACTTC
-	TRBV6-1	TRBJ1-2	-	CASSESKGIYGYTF	TGTGCCAGCAGTGAAAGCAAGGGTATCTATGGCTACACCTTC
TRBD1	TRBV9	TRBJ2-3	few	CASSPHLRGDTQYF	TGTGCCAGCAGCCCACACCTCAGGGGGGATACGCAGTATTTT
TRBD1	TRBV5-1	TRBJ1-1	many	CASSSGTGGNTEAFF	TGCGCCAGCAGCTCGGGGACAGGGGGTAACACTGAAGCTTTCTTT
-	TRBV10-3	TRBJ1-4	-	CAISAPQLTNEKLFF	TGTGCCATCAGTGCCCCGCAGTTAACTAATGAAAAACTGTTTTTT
-	TRBV19	TRBJ2-1	-	CASSIVTSNEQFF	TGTGCCAGTAGTATAGTTACCAGCAATGAGCAGTTCTTC
-	TRBV2	TRBJ2-5	-	CASGGRGTETQYF	TGTGCCAGCGGGGGGCGGGGGACGGAGACCCAGTACTTC
-	TRBV3-1	TRBJ2-3	many	CASSQVLGSIADTQYF	TGTGCCAGCAGCCAAGTTTTGGGATCTATCGCGGATACGCAGTATTTT
TRBD2	TRBV6-1	TRBJ2-5	few	CASSLAGEPQETQYF	TGTGCCAGCAGCCTCGCGGGGGAGCCTCAAGAGACCCAGTACTTC
TRBD1	TRBV24-1	TRBJ1-1	many	CATSDSGQGGTEAFF	TGTGCCACCAGTGATTCGGGACAGGGAGGCACTGAAGCTTTCTTT
-	TRBV11-1	TRBJ2-1	-	CASSIAGGLSYNEQFF	TGTGCCAGCAGCATAGCTGGGGGCTTATCCTACAATGAGCAGTTCTTC
-	TRBV18	TRBJ1-6	many	CASSPTWNNSPLHF	TGTGCCAGCTCACCCACCTGGAATAATTCACCCCTCCACTTT
TRBD2	TRBV20-1	TRBJ2-1	many	CSARDPLAGGPYEQFF	TGCAGTGCTAGAGATCCACTAGCGGGAGGGCCCTATGAGCAGTTCTTC
TRBD1	TRBV28	TRBJ2-1	many	CASGRGTGGLHNEQFF	TGTGCCAGCGGCCGCGGGACAGGGGGGCTCCACAATGAGCAGTTCTTC
TRBD1	TRBV7-9	TRBJ2-1	once	CASSFGRGLSYNEQFF	TGTGCCAGCAGCTTCGGCAGGGGGCTCTCCTACAATGAGCAGTTCTTC
TRBD1	TRBV12-3/TRBV12-4	TRBJ1-2	-	CVSSPGQGVYGYTF	TGTGTCAGCAGTCCCGGACAGGGGGTCTATGGCTACACCTTC
-	TRBV16	TRBJ1-1	many	CASSQGIGTEAFF	TGTGCCAGCAGCCAAGGGATTGGGACTGAAGCTTTCTTT
-	TRBV6-1	TRBJ1-2	-	CASTSLGRLGYTF	TGTGCCAGTACCTCTCTGGGGCGATTAGGCTACACCTTC
TRBD2	TRBV20-1	TRBJ2-1	-	CSARPAGGNQDGQFF	TGCAGTGCTAGGCCAGCGGGGGGGAATCAGGATGGGCAGTTCTTC
TRBD1	TRBV5-1	TRBJ2-7	few	CASSQPPGQGGAEQYF	TGCGCCAGCAGCCAACCCCCAGGACAGGGGGGCGCCGAGCAGTACTTC
-	TRBV6-1	TRBJ2-3	-	CASLWMAGSTDTQYF	TGTGCCAGCCTGTGGATGGCGGGAAGCACAGATACGCAGTATTTT
-	TRBV5-1	TRBJ2-7	many	CASSLVTRGGEQYF	TGCGCCAGCAGCTTGGTAACTCGGGGCGGCGAGCAGTACTTC
-	TRBV2	TRBJ1-2	-	CASDFLGPQRDNGYTF	TGTGCCAGCGACTTTCTAGGACCCCAAAGGGACAATGGCTACACCTTC
TRBD2	TRBV7-9	TRBJ2-1	many	CASILGASGRGEQFF	TGTGCCAGCATCCTCGGGGCTAGCGGGAGAGGTGAGCAGTTCTTC
TRBD2	TRBV3-1	TRBJ2-5	many	CASSQALVGGSQYF	TGTGCCAGCAGCCAAGCGCTGGTCGGGGGGAGCCAGTACTTC
-	TRBV10-3	TRBJ1-4	-	CAIRDTGGEELFF	TGTGCCATCAGGGACACCGGAGGGGAAGAACTGTTTTTT
-	TRBV12-3/TRBV12-4	TRBJ2-1	few	CASNNPGLHNEQFF	TGTGCCAGCAATAATCCAGGCCTCCACAATGAGCAGTTCTTC
-	TRBV4-1	TRBJ2-5	-	CASSHPGYKETQYF	TGCGCCAGCAGCCACCCGGGGTACAAAGAGACCCAGTACTTC